Below are 24 T cell receptor beta chains sequenced from a single sample in a study of T cells after yellow fever vaccination. MiXCR, applied by TCRdb to the 5' RACE reads, yields one record per CDR3 protein. The sample lists 400,000 or so distinct CDR3 sequences, 18% occurring once. Sequencing used PBMCs, obtained before the yellow fever booster vaccination. Every receptor here comes from a man younger than 35 who received the YFV17D yellow fever vaccine.

The V gene is TRBV4-3, the J gene TRBJ2-2; 8 positions agree with TRBD2. CDR1 and CDR2 (germline): LGHNA, YSLEER. The V and J ends lost 0 bases and 5 bases, in that order; junction bases with no gene match: 5. This CDR3 spans 16 amino acids. CDR3 in amino acids: CASSQDQSGGTGELFF. The CDR3 DNA reads as TGCGCCAGCAGCCAAGATCAAAGCGGGGGTACCGGGGAGCTGTTTTTT.

The gene calls are TRBV3-1 and TRBJ1-2; the D is unclear. CDR1 is LGHDT, CDR2 YNNKEL, per germline (reference sequence). The CDR3 spans 15 residues. The V gene lost 0 bases and the J gene lost 0 bases, with 8 bases spanning the gap. CDR3 protein: CASSQDIRANYGYTF. The CDR3 DNA reads as TGTGCCAGCAGCCAAGATATTAGGGCTAACTATGGCTACACCTTC.

This chain connects TRBV6-5 to TRBJ2-5, with TRBD1 as a possible D gene (5 bases). The germline V gene encodes CDR1 MNHEY and CDR2 SVGAGI. V shed 4 bases and J shed 5 bases, with 17 bases lying between them. The CDR3 extends over 15 amino acids. CDR3 nucleotide sequence: TGTGCCAGCAGTTTTTCGTCAGGGAATGGGGAGACCCAGTACTTC. Protein product: CASSFSSGNGETQYF.

This clonotype was seen only a few times. The CDR3 spells CASREIIGGGSPLHF. The CDR3 bases are TGTGCCAGCAGAGAAATAATAGGTGGCGGCTCACCCCTCCACTTT. V and J are TRBV7-2 and TRBJ1-6; D is uncertain. V dropped 6 bases and J dropped 10 bases, with 19 bases sitting between them. CDR3 size: 15 residues. Per germline, CDR1 SGHTA and CDR2 FQGNSA. Drawing the rest from reference TRBV7-2 and TRBJ1-6, the complete variable domain is GAGVSQSPSNKVTEKGKDVELRCDPISGHTALYWYRQSLGQGLEFLIYFQGNSAPDKSGLPSDRFSAERTGGSVSTLTIQRTQQEDSAVYLCASREIIGGGSPLHFGNGTRLTVT.

This clonotype was counted at least ten times. The V gene is TRBV7-3, the J gene TRBJ2-1, with 7 bases matching TRBD2. The CDR3 covers 17 residues. J was trimmed by 0 bases and V by 5 bases; bases with no gene match: 10. CDR1 is SGHTA, CDR2 FQGTGA, per germline. CDR3 amino acids: CASSPHQAGPSYNEQFF. The CDR3 region has the DNA TGTGCCAGCAGCCCACACCAAGCGGGGCCCTCCTACAATGAGCAGTTCTTC.

This clonotype was counted between two and nine times. This chain links TRBV5-1 with TRBJ2-2, with TRBD2 identical over 7 bases. The CDR3 is 17 amino acids. V dropped 3 bases and J dropped 1; count of bases not matched to a gene: 9. Looked up from germline, CDR1 is SGHRS and CDR2 is YFSETQ. The CDR3 loop reads CASSSTPQRGNTGELFF. The CDR3 DNA sequence: TGCGCCAGCAGCTCCACCCCTCAGCGGGGGAACACCGGGGAGCTGTTTTTT. The entire variable domain, with the rest obtained from reference TRBV5-1 and TRBJ2-2, is as follows: KAGVTQTPRYLIKTRGQQVTLSCSPISGHRSVSWYQQTPGQGLQFLFEYFSETQRNKGNFPGRFSGRQFSNSRSEMNVSTLELGDSALYLCASSSTPQRGNTGELFFGEGSRLTVL.

The rearrangement uses TRBV9 and TRBJ2-7; D ambiguous. The CDR3 is 13 amino acids. V was shortened by 1 base and J by 3 bases, with 8 bases between the two germline ends. The germline CDR1 and CDR2 sequences are SGDLS and YYNGEE. Here the CDR3 reads CASSVRSGYEQYF. CDR3 DNA: TGTGCCAGCAGCGTACGCTCCGGCTACGAGCAGTACTTC.

The CDR3 spells CSVVTAGFYGYTF. Written as DNA, the CDR3 is TGCAGCGTTGTTACCGCCGGGTTCTATGGCTACACCTTC. The chain couples TRBV29-1 to TRBJ1-2; D ambiguous. Germline V gives CDR1 SQVTM, CDR2 ANQGSEA. CDR3 length equals 13 residues. The V end lost 4 bases, the J end lost 4 bases, and 13 bases lay between the germline ends.

The rearrangement joins TRBV20-1 to TRBJ2-1; 13 positions match TRBD2. The ends lost 3 bases at V and 8 bases at J; junction bases unmatched: 10. This CDR3 spans 16 amino acids. Germline assignment: CDR1 DFQATT and CDR2 SNEGSKA (reference sequence). CDR3 nucleotide sequence: TGCAGTGCTAGGCCCCTACTAGCGGGGGGGCAGGATGAGCAGTTCTTC. Its protein product is CSARPLLAGGQDEQFF.

This clonotype was seen a handful of times. V gene TRBV15 combines with J gene TRBJ1-5; D is perhaps TRBD1 (5 bases). Trimming shortened V by 0 bases and J by 2 bases, and 14 bases separated the two germline ends. The CDR3 has 17 residues. Germline-derived CDR1 and CDR2 are LNHNV and YYDKDF (reference sequence). The CDR3 loop is CATSRDRGRGGNQPQHF. The CDR3, as DNA: TGTGCCACCAGCAGAGATCGGGGTAGGGGTGGCAATCAGCCCCAGCATTTT.

The CDR3 DNA is TGCGCCAGCAGCTTGGTCCCAGGGGGCTCCTCTGGAAACACCATATATTTT. Its protein is CASSLVPGGSSGNTIYF. The J gene is TRBJ1-3, the V gene TRBV5-1; 8 nucleotides match TRBD1. The CDR3 runs to 17 residues. The V and J ends lost 0 bases and 0 bases, in that order; junction bases with no gene match: 5. Germline assignment: CDR1 SGHRS and CDR2 YFSETQ.

This clonotype was detected many times. This chain joins TRBV4-3 and TRBJ2-2; 9 nucleotides align to TRBD2. V was clipped by 4 bases and J by 1 base; unmatched bases: 4. The CDR3 length is 16 residues. The germline CDR1 and CDR2 sequences are LGHNA and YSLEER. The CDR3 DNA is TGCGCCAGCAGCCTGAATAGCGGGGGGAACACCGGGGAGCTGTTTTTT. It yields the protein CASSLNSGGNTGELFF.

The V call is TRBV7-2, the J call TRBJ2-5; D is possibly TRBD1 (6 bases). The CDR3 is 15 residues long. V was cut by 6 bases and J by 5 bases, with 19 bases left in between. Looked up from germline, CDR1 is SGHTA and CDR2 is FQGNSA. CDR3 nucleotides: TGTGCCAGCAGACCGGACAGAAGGGGAATGGAGACCCAGTACTTC. Protein sequence: CASRPDRRGMETQYF.

The rearrangement links TRBV19 to TRBJ1-5, with 9 nucleotides matching TRBD1. V was clipped by 3 bases and J by 6 bases; unmatched bases: 9. The CDR3 has 16 amino acids. CDR1 and CDR2 (germline): LNHDA, SQIVND (reference sequence). The DNA for the CDR3 is TGTGCCAGTAGTATCCCACAGGGGGCGAATGGTCAGCCCCAGCATTTT. This translates into CASSIPQGANGQPQHF.

The genes are TRBV30 and TRBJ2-1; no clear D. The CDR3 loop spans 11 amino acids. The V end was cut by 0 bases, the J end by 11 bases, with 8 bases between. Per the germline V gene, CDR1 is GTSNPN and CDR2 is SVGIG (reference sequence). The CDR3 loop reads CAWSVLRKQFF. In DNA, the CDR3 is TGTGCCTGGAGTGTACTGCGAAAGCAGTTCTTC.

The chain employs TRBV25-1 and TRBJ1-1; 8 nucleotides match TRBD1. CDR1 is MGHDK, CDR2 SYGVNS, per germline. V shed 3 bases, J shed 6 bases, and the junction held 9 bases outside the gene matches. This CDR3 is 15 amino acids long. The DNA of the CDR3 is TGTGCCAGCAGTGACCAAGGACAGGGAGGCCCTGAAGCTTTCTTT. Its protein product is CASSDQGQGGPEAFF.

This clonotype occurred many times. This chain joins TRBV6-5 and TRBJ2-3, with 8 bases matching TRBD2. The V and J ends lost 4 bases and 4 bases, in that order; junction bases with no gene match: 4. The germline V gene has CDR1 MNHEY and CDR2 SVGAGI. The CDR3 is 14 residues long. The CDR3 region has the DNA TGTGCCAGCAGTTTCCGGGGGGGCCCAGATACGCAGTATTTT. It yields the protein CASSFRGGPDTQYF.

The rearrangement joins TRBV10-3 to TRBJ1-1, with 8 bases identical to TRBD1. Unmatched junction bases numbered 13, after V lost 7 bases and J lost 0 bases. Per germline, CDR1 ENHRY and CDR2 SYGVKD. The length of the CDR3 is 17 residues. CDR3 DNA sequence: TGTGCCATCACCCAAACCCGGACAGGGACCATGAACACTGAAGCTTTCTTT. It specifies CAITQTRTGTMNTEAFF.

This clonotype was counted only a few times. The rearrangement uses TRBV5-4 and TRBJ2-1, with D tentatively TRBD1 (5 bases). The CDR3 loop spans 12 amino acids. Per germline, CDR1 SGHNT and CDR2 YYREEE (reference sequence). Trimming removed 4 bases from V and 7 bases from J, with 9 bases in between. CDR3 sequence reads: CASSVQGNEQFF. CDR3 DNA: TGTGCCAGCAGCGTTCAGGGTAATGAGCAGTTCTTC.

This clonotype was recorded a few times. The V and J genes are TRBV6-5 and TRBJ1-6, with D possibly being TRBD1 (6 bases). This CDR3 spans 14 amino acids. V lost 6 bases to trimming and J lost 9 bases, with 15 bases between them. CDR1 and CDR2 from the germline V gene are MNHEY and SVGAGI. CDR3 sequence (DNA): TGTGCCAGCAGACAGGGCAATTTGGGTTCACCCCTCCACTTT. Its protein is CASRQGNLGSPLHF.

V and J are TRBV5-1 and TRBJ2-1, with a weak D call TRBD1 (6 bases). Germline V gives CDR1 SGHRS, CDR2 YFSETQ. The CDR3 covers 14 residues. V gave up 2 bases and J gave up 9 bases, with 15 bases separating them. The CDR3 sequence is CASSFGGSAVEQFF. The CDR3 bases are TGCGCCAGCAGCTTTGGGGGCTCCGCAGTTGAGCAGTTCTTC.

This clonotype has more than one count but fewer than ten. The V call is TRBV7-9, the J call TRBJ1-5; no firm D call. CDR1 is SEHNR, CDR2 FQNEAQ, per germline (reference sequence). The length of the CDR3 is 14 residues. The V gene lost 1 base and the J gene lost 5 bases, with 9 bases spanning the gap. The CDR3 region is CASSLGEEYQPQHF. The CDR3 region has the DNA TGTGCCAGCAGCTTAGGGGAGGAGTATCAGCCCCAGCATTTT.

V is TRBV18 and J is TRBJ2-6; maybe TRBD2 (5 bases). Germline V lookup: CDR1 KGHSH, CDR2 LQKENI. The ends were cut back, 0 bases at V and 4 bases at J, with 7 bases in the middle. This CDR3 has 15 amino acids. The DNA of the CDR3 is TGTGCCAGCTCACCACCCGGGGTCGGGGCCAACGTCCTGACTTTC. Translated: CASSPPGVGANVLTF.

The chain carries TRBV5-1 and TRBJ2-5; D is perhaps TRBD1 or TRBD2 (5 bases each). Trimming pared 1 base from V and 0 bases from J, leaving 13 bases between. CDR1 is SGHRS and CDR2 is YFSETQ in the germline V gene. The CDR3 covers 16 residues. The CDR3 nucleotides are TGCGCCAGCAGCTTGATGGGGGAGCCCCACCAAGAGACCCAGTACTTC. Translating gives CASSLMGEPHQETQYF.